The next 14 T cell receptor beta chains were all read from a single sample in a study of T-cell memory formation after mild COVID-19. One entry per CDR3 protein, called by TCRdb with MiXCR from the 5' RACE reads. The sample records roughly 410,000 distinct CDR3 sequences, 20% to 25% being singletons. Sequenced material: PBMCs or a T cell subset sorted from them (not recorded which). The source of these receptors is an adult woman who had mild COVID-19 (a few samples of this study predate the infection). Cell type and time point are not known.

This rearrangement joins TRBV18 to TRBJ1-1; D remains ambiguous. This CDR3 contains 15 residues. The germline V gene encodes CDR1 KGHSH and CDR2 LQKENI. The V end was cut by 2 bases, the J end by 3 bases, with 13 bases between. As DNA, the CDR3 is TGTGCCAGCTCACCAAGGGAGGGAATGGACACTGAAGCTTTCTTT. As protein: CASSPREGMDTEAFF.

V gene TRBV24-1 combines with J gene TRBJ2-7; a possible D gene is TRBD2 (6 bases). V lost 10 bases and J lost 0, with 15 bases in between. The CDR3 length is 14 residues. CDR1 KGHDR and CDR2 SFDVKD come from the germline V gene. CDR3 loop: CATQGDSFSYEQYF. The CDR3, as DNA: TGTGCCACTCAAGGGGACTCCTTCTCCTACGAGCAGTACTTC.

This chain links TRBV9 with TRBJ1-1; a possible D gene is TRBD1 (6 bases). There are 15 residues in the CDR3. Germline V lookup: CDR1 SGDLS, CDR2 YYNGEE. The V gene lost 0 bases and the J gene lost 3 bases, with 12 bases spanning the gap. CDR3 in amino acids: CASSVGQGPDTEAFF. CDR3 bases: TGTGCCAGCAGCGTAGGGCAGGGGCCGGACACTGAAGCTTTCTTT.

The chain has TRBV4-2 and TRBJ2-7, with D unclear. The CDR3 sequence is 14 residues long. CDR1 and CDR2 from the germline V gene are LGHNA and YNFKEQ. With 0 bases removed from V and 0 bases from J, the gap between germline ends came to 6 bases. The DNA for the CDR3 is TGTGCCAGCAGCCAAGAGCATAGCTCCTACGAGCAGTACTTC. This sequence encodes CASSQEHSSYEQYF.

This clonotype was counted a few times. The rearrangement joins TRBV4-2 to TRBJ1-1; 7 bases fit TRBD1. There are 15 residues in the CDR3. Losses at the gene ends were 0 bases for V and 4 bases for J; bases not matched to a gene: 5. CDR1 is LGHNA, CDR2 YNFKEQ, per germline. CDR3 in amino acids: CASSQEIGGVTEAFF. CDR3 DNA sequence: TGTGCCAGCAGCCAAGAAATAGGGGGCGTCACTGAAGCTTTCTTT.

This clonotype was observed a few times. The V and J genes are TRBV7-2 and TRBJ1-3; D is perhaps TRBD1 (6 bases). This CDR3 spans 17 amino acids. V was pared by 2 bases and J by 0 bases, with 14 bases between. Germline CDR1 is SGHTA and CDR2 is FQGNSA. CDR3 coding DNA: TGTGCCAGCAGCTTACGCCTGGACAGCCACTCTGGAAACACCATATATTTT. Translated: CASSLRLDSHSGNTIYF.

This clonotype was seen more than once but under ten times. The chain has TRBV19 and TRBJ2-5; 10 bases match TRBD2. V trimming: 6 bases; J trimming: 2 bases; junction bases outside the gene matches: 9. Germline values: CDR1 LNHDA, CDR2 SQIVND (reference sequence). The CDR3 has 16 amino acids. CDR3 in DNA: TGTGCCAGTAGCTGGGGGAGACTAGCGGGTCAAGAGACCCAGTACTTC. Protein sequence: CASSWGRLAGQETQYF.

This clonotype came up a few times. The chain is built from TRBV4-1 and TRBJ1-1; D unclear. The length of the CDR3 is 15 residues. V was pared by 2 bases and J by 0 bases, with 10 bases between. Germline CDR1 MGHRA, CDR2 YSYEKL. Written as DNA, the CDR3 is TGCGCCAGCAGCCAACAGGAAGGGATGAACACTGAAGCTTTCTTT. Amino acid sequence: CASSQQEGMNTEAFF.

This clonotype has a handful of counts. The chain employs TRBV12-3 or TRBV12-4 and TRBJ2-1; no firm D call. The CDR3 has 11 amino acids. Trimming stripped 6 bases from V and 8 bases from J, with 8 bases between. In DNA, the CDR3 is TGTGCCAGCAGCATGTGGGATGAGCAGTTCTTC. Its translation: CASSMWDEQFF.

This clonotype was observed a few times. The chain combines TRBV5-1 with TRBJ1-1; D possibly corresponds to TRBD1 (6 bases). V lost 4 bases to trimming and J lost 3 bases, with 10 bases between them. This CDR3 region has 13 residues. Germline CDR1 reads SGHRS; CDR2 reads YFSETQ. CDR3 residues: CASSDGTYTEAFF. CDR3 sequence (DNA): TGCGCCAGCAGCGATGGGACATACACTGAAGCTTTCTTT.

This clonotype was observed a few times. This chain joins TRBV20-1 and TRBJ1-2, with a weak D call TRBD1 (5 bases). CDR3 length: 17 amino acids. Trimming cost V 3 bases and J 1 base, with 21 bases left between them. CDR1 is DFQATT, CDR2 SNEGSKA, per germline (reference sequence). CDR3 sequence reads: CSARPMGQGLGNYGYTF. CDR3 bases: TGCAGTGCTAGGCCCATGGGGCAGGGTCTGGGTAACTATGGCTACACCTTC.

J is TRBJ1-6 and V is TRBV5-1; 7 bases map to TRBD1. Germline CDR1 and CDR2: SGHRS and YFSETQ. The ends lost 5 bases at V and 5 bases at J; junction bases unmatched: 4. The CDR3 consists of 14 residues. The CDR3 region has the DNA TGCGCCAGCAGACGGGGACAGAATAATTCACCCCTCCACTTT. This gives the protein CASRRGQNNSPLHF.

The rearrangement joins TRBV2 to TRBJ1-1, with D unclear. The germline V gene encodes CDR1 SNHLY and CDR2 FYNNEI. The CDR3 sequence is 12 residues long. The ends were cut back, 6 bases at V and 3 bases at J, with 8 bases in the middle. Written as DNA, the CDR3 is TGTGCCAGCAGCCTTATATACACTGAAGCTTTCTTT. This gives the protein CASSLIYTEAFF.

In its sample, this clonotype was seen a few times. V gene TRBV6-5 combines with J gene TRBJ2-7; D is unresolved. The ends were cut back, 5 bases at V and 5 bases at J, with 13 bases in the middle. Germline-derived CDR1 and CDR2 are MNHEY and SVGAGI. The CDR3 totals 13 residues. CDR3 sequence (DNA): TGTGCCAGCAGTGATTATGCTTCCCACGAGCAGTACTTC. This codes for CASSDYASHEQYF.